This entry lists 8 T cell receptor beta chains sequenced from one sample in a study of blood T cell repertoires in COVID-19. TCRdb keeps only in-frame clones here, not all; method: immunoSEQ multiplex PCR. The profile covers roughly 230,000 clones, with approximately 84% appearing a single time and about 4.5% taken by the ten largest. What was sequenced was peripheral blood. Receptors were obtained from a man between 50 and 59 years old with active or convalescent COVID-19.

V is TRBV12-3 or TRBV12-4 and J is TRBJ1-2; 10 bases align to TRBD1. After removal of 6 bases from V and 6 bases from J, the junction contained 4 bases not matched to a gene. CDR3 length equals 13 residues. DNA for the CDR3: TGTGCCAGCAGCCTCGGACAGGGGGATGGCTACACCTTC. Its protein product is CASSLGQGDGYTF.

In nucleotides, the CDR3 is TGTGCCAGTAGGGTACCGGGACAGGGGATAAGGGGCTACACCTTC. As protein: CASRVPGQGIRGYTF. The chain combines TRBV19 with TRBJ1-2; 10 bases match TRBD1. Trimming at V came to 6 bases and at J to 8 bases, leaving 12 bases not matched to a gene. The germline gives CDR1 LNHDA, CDR2 SQIVND (reference sequence). The CDR3 is 15 amino acids.

The chain employs TRBV6-1 and TRBJ1-2; 7 nucleotides line up with TRBD1. J lost 4 bases, V lost 2 bases, and 7 bases had no gene match. The CDR3 is made up of 15 amino acids. Germline CDR1 reads MNHNS; CDR2 reads SASEGT. Here the CDR3 DNA reads TGTGCCAGCAGTGAAAGGGCAGGGGGACCCTATGGCTACACCTTC. Amino acid sequence: CASSERAGGPYGYTF.

This chain joins TRBV5-4 and TRBJ2-3; D possibly corresponds to TRBD2 (7 bases). This CDR3 comprises 14 residues. V was trimmed by 0 bases and J by 4 bases, leaving 9 bases between them. Germline CDR1 and CDR2: SGHNT and YYREEE (reference sequence). CDR3 sequence (DNA): TGTGCCAGCAGCTTGGACGGGGGGCCAGATACGCAGTATTTT. Translation: CASSLDGGPDTQYF.

The chain employs TRBV5-1 and TRBJ1-6, with 7 bases aligning to TRBD1. J was trimmed by 7 bases and V by 5 bases; bases with no gene match: 9. Germline assignment: CDR1 SGHRS and CDR2 YFSETQ. The CDR3 loop spans 15 amino acids. The CDR3: CASSRVGGENSPLHF. CDR3 DNA: TGCGCCAGCAGTAGGGTAGGGGGCGAGAATTCACCCCTCCACTTT. Full variable domain (rest looked up from reference TRBV5-1 and TRBJ1-6): KAGVTQTPRYLIKTRGQQVTLSCSPISGHRSVSWYQQTPGQGLQFLFEYFSETQRNKGNFPGRFSGRQFSNSRSEMNVSTLELGDSALYLCASSRVGGENSPLHFGNGTRLTVT.

The chain recombines TRBV12-3 or TRBV12-4 with TRBJ2-1, with D tentatively TRBD1 (5 bases). The CDR3 length is 13 residues. V lost 7 bases to trimming and J lost 12 bases, with 19 bases between them. CDR3 in DNA: TGTGCCAGCACCCCGGACATTTTCCTGGGGCAGTTCTTC. Amino acid sequence: CASTPDIFLGQFF.

The rearrangement links TRBV5-4 to TRBJ2-1, with 8 bases identical to TRBD1. CDR3 length: 16 residues. Germline trimming cut 4 bases from V and 6 bases from J; bases unmatched to any gene: 12. Germline CDR1 and CDR2: SGHNT and YYREEE (reference sequence). This CDR3 is CASSGQGAFRINEQFF. CDR3 coding DNA: TGTGCCAGCAGCGGGCAGGGGGCTTTTAGGATCAATGAGCAGTTCTTC.

The rearrangement links TRBV5-1 to TRBJ1-1; weak D call: TRBD1 (6 bases). Per the germline V gene, CDR1 is SGHRS and CDR2 is YFSETQ. CDR3 length equals 14 residues. V lost 3 bases and J 0 bases, leaving 9 bases between the germline ends. The chain's CDR3 is CASSSGTMNTEAFF. In nucleotides, the CDR3 is TGCGCCAGCAGCTCCGGGACAATGAACACTGAAGCTTTCTTT.